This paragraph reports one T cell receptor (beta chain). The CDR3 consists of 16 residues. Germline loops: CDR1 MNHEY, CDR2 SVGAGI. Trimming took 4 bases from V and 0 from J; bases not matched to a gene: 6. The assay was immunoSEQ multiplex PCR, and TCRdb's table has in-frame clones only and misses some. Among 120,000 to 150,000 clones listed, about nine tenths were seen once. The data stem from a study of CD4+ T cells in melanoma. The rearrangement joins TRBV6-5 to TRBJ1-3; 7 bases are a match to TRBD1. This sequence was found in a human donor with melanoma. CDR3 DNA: TGTGCCAGCAGTTCTGGGGGGGACAGCTCTGGAAACACCATATATTTT. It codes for CASSSGGDSSGNTIYF.